Below, one T cell receptor (beta chain) is given with its context. Its antigen is not yet known. No much larger clone exists at a distance of one base, and base qualities are not known. Based on the germline V gene (reference sequence), the CDR1 and CDR2 sequences are SGHNT and YYREEE. V is reduced by 3 bases and J by 3 bases, leaving a spacing of 18 bases between them. Its CDR3 holds 16 amino acids, cysteine through phenylalanine. Kept here is only the CDR3 DNA, which spans 48 bases and is read in frame from base 1. Libraries were prepared through the immunoSEQ multiplex PCR assay. Sourced from immuneACCESS, this table was stored by TCRdb with only in-frame sequences that have V and J called. A share of the clones is absent; for the studies checked, an unresolved V gene accounts for under half, and the remainder has no known explanation. This sample has 150,000 to 200,000 clones in its table, and roughly 94% of those were observed once. The biggest ten clones account for over 6.5% of the sample.

The data are from a study of control samples from healthy donors and cancer patients (TCRdb year 2020). The sequence is built from TRBV5-4 and TRBJ2-5, with the D gene possibly TRBD1 or TRBD2, each one fitting 6 bases. Sequenced material: blood. This TCR was sampled from a woman aged 35 to 49 in good health. The CDR3 in this case is CASSSHRRGSEETQYF. The nucleotide sequence reads as follows: TGTGCCAGCAGCTCTCACAGGAGGGGGTCCGAAGAGACCCAGTACTTC.